This T cell receptor (beta chain) was retrieved from a study of human T cells and chemical hapten exposure. Looked up from germline, CDR1 is SEHNR and CDR2 is FQNEAQ (reference sequence). V shed 4 bases and J 5 bases; nucleotides not matched to a gene: 4. The length of the CDR3 is 15 residues. A single record per CDR3 protein comes from TCRdb applying MiXCR to the RACE reads. The data hold 350,000 to 400,000 distinct CDR3 sequences, with roughly 6% observed a single time. Time point in this sample: patch test 2, 6 weeks after DPC sensitization. Treatment given: therapeutic diphenylcyclopropenone sensitization with weekly scalp DPC.

This chain links TRBV7-9 with TRBJ1-4; the match to TRBD1 covers 10 bases. This clonotype was sampled from a woman under 30 with alopecia areata. Some clones in this sample may be carry-over from other donors' samples. The source material was whole blood, sampled in connection with sensitization to the hapten diphenylcyclopropenone (DPC). CDR3 coding DNA: TGTGCCAGCAGCTCGACGGACAGGGGGAATGAAAAACTGTTTTTT. It is translated as CASSSTDRGNEKLFF.